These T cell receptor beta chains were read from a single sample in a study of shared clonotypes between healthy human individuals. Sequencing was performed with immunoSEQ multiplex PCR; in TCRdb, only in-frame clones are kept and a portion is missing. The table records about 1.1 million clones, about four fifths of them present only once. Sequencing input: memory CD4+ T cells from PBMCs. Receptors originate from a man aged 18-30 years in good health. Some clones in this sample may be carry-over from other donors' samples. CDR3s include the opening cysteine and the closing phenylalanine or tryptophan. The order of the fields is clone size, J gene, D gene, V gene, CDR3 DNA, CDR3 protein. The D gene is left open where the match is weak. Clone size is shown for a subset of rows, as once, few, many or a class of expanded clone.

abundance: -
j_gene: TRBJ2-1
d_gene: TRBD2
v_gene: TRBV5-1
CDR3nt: TGCGCCAGCGGACTAGCGGATAACAATGAGCAGTTCTTC
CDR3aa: CASGLADNNEQFF

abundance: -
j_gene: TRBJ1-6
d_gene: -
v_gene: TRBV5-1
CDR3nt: TGCGCCAGCAGCCCCCAGGTAGGATCACCCCTCCACTTT
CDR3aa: CASSPQVGSPLHF

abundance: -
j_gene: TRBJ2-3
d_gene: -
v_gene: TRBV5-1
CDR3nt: TGCGCCAGCAGCCGGGATCAGGGGACAGATACGCAGTATTTT
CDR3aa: CASSRDQGTDTQYF

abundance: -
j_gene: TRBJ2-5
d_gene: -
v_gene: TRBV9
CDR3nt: TGTGCCAGCAGCGTAGCCACAAGGGGAGAGACCCAGTACTTC
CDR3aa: CASSVATRGETQYF

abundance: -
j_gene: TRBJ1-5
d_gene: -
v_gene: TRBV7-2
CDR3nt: TGTGCCAGCAGGGGATCACTCCATCAGCCCCAGCATTTT
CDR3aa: CASRGSLHQPQHF

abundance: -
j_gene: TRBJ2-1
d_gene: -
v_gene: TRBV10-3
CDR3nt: TGTGCCATCTCTGAGCGGGTAGCGAGCTCCTACAATGAGCAGTTCTTC
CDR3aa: CAISERVASSYNEQFF

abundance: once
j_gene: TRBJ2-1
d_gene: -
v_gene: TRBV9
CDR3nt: TGTGCCAGCAGCACGAGGGACCAGTTTTCGAATGAGCAGTTCTTC
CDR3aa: CASSTRDQFSNEQFF

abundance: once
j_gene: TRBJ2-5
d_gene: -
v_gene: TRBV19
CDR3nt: TGTGCCAGTAGTGTCCGGGGCGAGGGTGGATCGGAGACCCAGTACTTC
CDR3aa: CASSVRGEGGSETQYF

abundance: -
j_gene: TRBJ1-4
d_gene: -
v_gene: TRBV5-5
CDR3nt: TGTGCCAGCAGACGGACAGCAACTAATGAAAAACTGTTTTTT
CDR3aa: CASRRTATNEKLFF

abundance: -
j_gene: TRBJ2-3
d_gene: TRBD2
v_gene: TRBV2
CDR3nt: TGTGCCGGCAAGCGGGAGGGGAGCACAGATACGCAGTATTTT
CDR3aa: CAGKREGSTDTQYF

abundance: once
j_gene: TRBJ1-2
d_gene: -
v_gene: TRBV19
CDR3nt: TGTGCCAGTAGACCACAGCTTAATCCATCTGGCTACACCTTC
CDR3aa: CASRPQLNPSGYTF

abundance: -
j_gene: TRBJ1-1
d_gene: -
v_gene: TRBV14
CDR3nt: TGTGCCAGCAGCAGGGCCAGCTGGAACACTGAAGCTTTCTTT
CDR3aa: CASSRASWNTEAFF

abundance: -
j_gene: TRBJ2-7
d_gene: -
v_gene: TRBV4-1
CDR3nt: TGCGCCAGCAGCCAAGATCATCAGGCCCAGCGGTACTTC
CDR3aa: CASSQDHQAQRYF

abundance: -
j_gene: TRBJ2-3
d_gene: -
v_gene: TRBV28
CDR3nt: TGTGCCAGCAGTCAGTCGGCGGATACGCAGTATTTT
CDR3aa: CASSQSADTQYF

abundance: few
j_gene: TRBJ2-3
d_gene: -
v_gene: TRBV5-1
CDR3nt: TGCGCCAGCAGCTTGTTAGGGTTTGGTAGCACAGATACGCAGTATTTT
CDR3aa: CASSLLGFGSTDTQYF

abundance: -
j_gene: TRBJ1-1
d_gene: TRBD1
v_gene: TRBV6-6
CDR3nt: TGTGCCAGCAGTTACCCGGGACAGGGACCGAACACTGAAGCTTTCTTT
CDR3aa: CASSYPGQGPNTEAFF

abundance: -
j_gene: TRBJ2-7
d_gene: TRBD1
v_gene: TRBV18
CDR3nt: TGTGCCAGCTCACCTATCCCGGGACAGGGCTACGAGCAGTACTTC
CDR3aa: CASSPIPGQGYEQYF

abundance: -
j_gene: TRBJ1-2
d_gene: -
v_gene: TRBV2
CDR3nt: TGTGCCAGCAGTGCAGACAGGACAAGCAACTATGGCTACACCTTC
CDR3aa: CASSADRTSNYGYTF

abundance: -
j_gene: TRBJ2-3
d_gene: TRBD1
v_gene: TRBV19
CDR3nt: TGTGCCAGTAGTTTAGGACAGGGGAAAGCAGATACGCAGTATTTT
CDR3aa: CASSLGQGKADTQYF

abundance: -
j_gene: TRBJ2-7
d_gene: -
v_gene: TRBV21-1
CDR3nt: TGTGCCAGCAGCCCCCCAATGACAATTATCCATACCCGGGCTCACTCCTACGAGCAGTACTTC
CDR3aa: CASSPPMTIIHTRAHSYEQYF

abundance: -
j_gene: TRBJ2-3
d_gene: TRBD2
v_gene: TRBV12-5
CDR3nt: TGTGCTAGTGGTTCGGGACTAGCGAGCACAGATACGCAGTATTTT
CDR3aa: CASGSGLASTDTQYF

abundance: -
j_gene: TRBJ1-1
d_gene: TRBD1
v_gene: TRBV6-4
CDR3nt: TGTGCCAGCAGACACAGGGGTGAGGCTTTCTTT
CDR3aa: CASRHRGEAFF

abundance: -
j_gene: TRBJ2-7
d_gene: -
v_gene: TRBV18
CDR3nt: TGTGCCAGCTCTCCCAGGGGGAGGAGCTCCTACGAGCAGTACTTC
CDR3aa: CASSPRGRSSYEQYF

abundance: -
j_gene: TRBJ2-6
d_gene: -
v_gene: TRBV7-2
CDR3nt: TGTGCCAGCAGCCCCCGGACGGGGCAGATGACTGGGGCCAACGTCCTGACTTTC
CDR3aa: CASSPRTGQMTGANVLTF

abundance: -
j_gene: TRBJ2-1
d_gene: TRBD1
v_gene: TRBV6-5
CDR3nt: TGTGCCAGCAGTACAGGGGGCGAGCAGTTCTTC
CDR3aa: CASSTGGEQFF

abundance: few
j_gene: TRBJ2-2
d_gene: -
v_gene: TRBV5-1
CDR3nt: TGCGCCAGCAACCCCAGGAACAGGCTAGACGGCGGGGAGCTGTTTTTT
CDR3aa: CASNPRNRLDGGELFF

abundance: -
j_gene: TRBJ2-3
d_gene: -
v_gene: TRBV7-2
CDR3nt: TGTGCCAGCAGCTTAGACGGGGGTATAGAGTATTTT
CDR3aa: CASSLDGGIEYF

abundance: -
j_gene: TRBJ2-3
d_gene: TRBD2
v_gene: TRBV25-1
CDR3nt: TGTGCCAGCAGTGGTGCACGGGGGGCAGATACGCAGTATTTT
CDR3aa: CASSGARGADTQYF

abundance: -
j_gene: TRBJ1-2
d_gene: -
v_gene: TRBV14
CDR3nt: TGTGCCAGCAGCCCAGAGGCAAAAAACTATGGCTACACCTTC
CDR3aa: CASSPEAKNYGYTF

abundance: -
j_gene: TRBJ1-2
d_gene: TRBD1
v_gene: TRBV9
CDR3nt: TGTGCCAGCAGCCCTTCAGGGGGCTATGGCTACACCTTC
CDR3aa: CASSPSGGYGYTF

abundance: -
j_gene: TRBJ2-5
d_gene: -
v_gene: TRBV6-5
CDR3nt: TGTGCCAGCAGTTATTCCGGCCCTCAGGGGGGGACCCAGTACTTC
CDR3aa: CASSYSGPQGGTQYF

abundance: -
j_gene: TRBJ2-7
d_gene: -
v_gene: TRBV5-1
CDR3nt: TGCGCCAGCAGCAGAAATCAGGGACCCTACGAGCAGTACTTC
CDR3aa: CASSRNQGPYEQYF

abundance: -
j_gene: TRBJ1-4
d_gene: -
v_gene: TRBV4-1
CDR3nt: TGCGCCAGCAGCCAACTTCGCGAAAAACTGTTTTTT
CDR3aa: CASSQLREKLFF

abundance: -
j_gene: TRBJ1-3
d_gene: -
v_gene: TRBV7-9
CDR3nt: TGTGCCAGCAGCTTAGCCAGATATGGAAACACCATATATTTT
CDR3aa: CASSLARYGNTIYF

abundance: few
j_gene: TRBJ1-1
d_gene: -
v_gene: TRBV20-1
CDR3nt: TGCAGTGCTGCGAAGGGGCCCGAAGCTTTCTTT
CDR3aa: CSAAKGPEAFF

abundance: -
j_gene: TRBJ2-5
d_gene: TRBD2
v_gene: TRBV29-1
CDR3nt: TGCAGCGTCGGGACTAGCGGGAGAGAGACCCAGTACTTC
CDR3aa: CSVGTSGRETQYF

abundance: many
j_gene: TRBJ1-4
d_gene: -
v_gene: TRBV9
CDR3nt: TGTGCCAGCAGCGTAGGGCAGGGTTACGGAAAACTGTTTTTT
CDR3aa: CASSVGQGYGKLFF

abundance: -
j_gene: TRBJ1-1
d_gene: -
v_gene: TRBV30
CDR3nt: TGTGCCTGGGGAAGGGACACTGAAGCTTTCTTT
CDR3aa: CAWGRDTEAFF

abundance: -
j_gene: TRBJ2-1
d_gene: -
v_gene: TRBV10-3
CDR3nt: TGTGCCACCGTGAGTACCGGGACACAGTACAATGAGCAGTTCTTC
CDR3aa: CATVSTGTQYNEQFF

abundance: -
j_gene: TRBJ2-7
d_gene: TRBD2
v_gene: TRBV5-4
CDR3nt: TGTGCCAGCAGCTGGGGGGGAGGGCCGGTATACGAGCAGTACTTC
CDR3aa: CASSWGGGPVYEQYF

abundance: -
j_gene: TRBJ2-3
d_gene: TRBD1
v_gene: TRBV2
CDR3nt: TGTGCCTGCGCCCGGGACAGGGGATCAGATACGCAGTATTTT
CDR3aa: CACARDRGSDTQYF

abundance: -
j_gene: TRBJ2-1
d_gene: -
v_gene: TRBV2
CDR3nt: TGTGCCAGCAGTGAAGAAAGCTCCTACAATGAGCAGTTCTTC
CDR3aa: CASSEESSYNEQFF

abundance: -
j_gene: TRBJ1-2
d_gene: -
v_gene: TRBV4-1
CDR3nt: TGCGCCAGCAGCCAAGGGGGGGCCTGGGACTATGGCTACACCTTC
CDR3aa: CASSQGGAWDYGYTF

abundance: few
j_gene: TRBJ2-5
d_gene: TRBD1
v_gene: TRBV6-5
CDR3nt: TGTGCCAGCAGCCTGACAGGGTTCCAAGAGACCCAGTACTTC
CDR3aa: CASSLTGFQETQYF

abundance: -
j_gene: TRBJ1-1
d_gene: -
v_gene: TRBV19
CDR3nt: TGTGCCAGTAGTATCCAGAGGGGAGGCAGGGGACCTTTCTTT
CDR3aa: CASSIQRGGRGPFF

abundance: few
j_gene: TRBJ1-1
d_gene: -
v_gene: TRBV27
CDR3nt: TGTGCCAGCAGTTTGCGGAGTGCGGGGGGTACTGAAGCTTTCTTT
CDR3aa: CASSLRSAGGTEAFF

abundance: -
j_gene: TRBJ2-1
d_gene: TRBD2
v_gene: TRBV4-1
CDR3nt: TGCGCCAGTACTAGCGGGAGGGAGGGTGAGCAGTTCTTC
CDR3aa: CASTSGREGEQFF

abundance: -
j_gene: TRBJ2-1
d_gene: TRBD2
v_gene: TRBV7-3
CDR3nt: TGTGCCAGCAGCTCCCAACCCGGGACTAGCGTTAATGAGCAGTTCTTC
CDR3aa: CASSSQPGTSVNEQFF

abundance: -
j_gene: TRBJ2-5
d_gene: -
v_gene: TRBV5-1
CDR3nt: TGCGCCAGCAGCTTGGAAGGGTTGGAGACCCAGTACTTC
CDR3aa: CASSLEGLETQYF

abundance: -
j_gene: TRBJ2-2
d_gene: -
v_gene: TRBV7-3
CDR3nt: TGTGCCAGCAGCCACGACACCGGGGAGCTGTTTTTT
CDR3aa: CASSHDTGELFF

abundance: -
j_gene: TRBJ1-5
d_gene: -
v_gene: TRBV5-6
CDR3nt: TGTGCCAGCAGCACTGGGGCTTATTCCCAGCCCCAGCATTTT
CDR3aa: CASSTGAYSQPQHF

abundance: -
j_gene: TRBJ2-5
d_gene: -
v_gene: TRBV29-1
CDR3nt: TGCAGCGTTGTCAGGCAAGAGACCCAGTACTTC
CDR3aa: CSVVRQETQYF

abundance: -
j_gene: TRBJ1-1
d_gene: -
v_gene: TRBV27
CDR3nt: TGTGCCAGCAGTTTACGGGGGGCGCGAAGGAACACTGAAGCTTTCTTT
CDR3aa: CASSLRGARRNTEAFF

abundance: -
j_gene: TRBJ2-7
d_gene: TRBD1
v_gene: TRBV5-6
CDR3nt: TGTGCCAGCAGTGAGGACAGGGGTTTGGGGGAGCAGTACTTC
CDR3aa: CASSEDRGLGEQYF

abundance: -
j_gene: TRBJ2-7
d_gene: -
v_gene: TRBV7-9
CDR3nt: TGTGCCAGCAGCTTGGGGCAGGGGAAAGTCGAGCAGTACTTC
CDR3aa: CASSLGQGKVEQYF

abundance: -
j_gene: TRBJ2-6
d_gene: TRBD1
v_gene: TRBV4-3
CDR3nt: TGCGCCAGCAGCCAAGAATACAGGGGATCTGGGGCCAACGTCCTGACTTTC
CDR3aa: CASSQEYRGSGANVLTF